These 19 T cell receptor beta chains were sequenced from one sample in a study of T cell repertoires in cytomegalovirus infection. TCRdb re-analysed the reads in MiXCR, keeping a single row per CDR3 protein. This table has about 740,000 distinct CDR3 sequences, 35% to 45% appearing once. Sequencing was performed on PBMCs. The receptors derive from a human donor in good health (CMV status not recorded). Some clones in this sample may be carry-over from other donors' samples.

The chain combines TRBV15 with TRBJ1-6; D is possibly TRBD1 (5 bases). This CDR3 comprises 14 residues. Between the trimmed V and J ends, which lost 9 bases and 7 bases, there was a span of 16 bases. CDR1 and CDR2 (germline): LNHNV, YYDKDF (reference sequence). The CDR3 here is CATGEGSANSPLHF. The CDR3, as DNA: TGTGCCACGGGGGAGGGGTCGGCCAATTCACCCCTCCACTTT.

This clonotype has just a few counts. The chain employs TRBV4-1 and TRBJ2-7, with no clear D. Trimming cost V 0 bases and J 7 bases, with 16 bases left between them. Germline loops: CDR1 MGHRA, CDR2 YSYEKL. The CDR3 covers 15 residues. This CDR3 reads CASSQDMGRSGEQYF. The CDR3 nucleotides are TGCGCCAGCAGCCAAGATATGGGAAGGTCGGGTGAGCAGTACTTC.

This clonotype was counted many times. The gene calls are TRBV7-8 and TRBJ2-7, with 9 bases fitting TRBD1. The V gene's germline CDR1 is SGHVS and CDR2 FQNEAQ. Unmatched junction bases numbered 1, after V lost 1 base and J lost 3 bases. The CDR3 runs 14 residues. The CDR3 here is CASSLGGQGYEQYF. The CDR3 bases are TGTGCCAGCAGCTTAGGGGGACAGGGCTACGAGCAGTACTTC.

For this clonotype: Germline and junction disagree at one end, which may indicate a read error. CDR3 coding DNA: TGTTCCAGCAGCCTCGGACAGATCACAGATACGCAGTATTTT. The encoded protein is CSSSLGQITDTQYF. V usage is TRBV7-9 and J usage is TRBJ2-3; TRBD1 might be the D (6 bases). Looked up from germline, CDR1 is SEHNR and CDR2 is FQNEAQ (reference sequence). The CDR3 length is 14 residues.

This clonotype was seen repeatedly, ten times or more. The rearrangement uses TRBV7-9 and TRBJ2-5; D not certain. V was pared by 2 bases and J by 4 bases, with 11 bases between. CDR1 SEHNR and CDR2 FQNEAQ come from the germline V gene (reference sequence). The CDR3 has 14 amino acids. CDR3 region: CASSLPVSGETQYF. The CDR3 DNA sequence: TGTGCCAGCAGCTTACCAGTCTCCGGAGAGACCCAGTACTTC.

The rearrangement links TRBV7-8 to TRBJ2-1; 7 positions agree with TRBD2. CDR1 is SGHVS, CDR2 FQNEAQ, per germline. The CDR3 is 15 amino acids. With V trimmed by 3 bases and J by 5 bases, 7 bases remained unmatched. The CDR3 is CASSLGSAGNNEQFF. The CDR3 DNA reads as TGTGCCAGCAGCTTGGGATCAGCGGGGAACAATGAGCAGTTCTTC.

The chain recombines TRBV3-1 with TRBJ1-1, with D perhaps TRBD1 (6 bases). V was trimmed by 3 bases and J by 1 base, leaving 9 bases between them. The CDR3 runs 14 residues. Germline V lookup: CDR1 LGHDT, CDR2 YNNKEL (reference sequence). CDR3 nucleotides: TGTGCCAGCAGCCAGCGGACAGAGAACACTGAAGCTTTCTTT. Protein: CASSQRTENTEAFF.

The V gene is TRBV20-1, the J gene TRBJ1-1; maybe TRBD1 (6 bases). Trimming left V 0 bases short and J 3 bases short, with 14 bases between. CDR3 length equals 15 residues. Germline lookup yields CDR1 DFQATT and CDR2 SNEGSKA (reference sequence). The CDR3 coding sequence is TGCAGTGCTAGAGAGGCCAGGGGCGGGTACACTGAAGCTTTCTTT. This sequence encodes CSAREARGGYTEAFF.

This clonotype was seen a few times. This chain links TRBV12-3 or TRBV12-4 with TRBJ1-6; tentative D call: TRBD1 (5 bases). V lost 3 bases, J lost 6 bases, and 15 bases lay in between. The CDR3 covers 16 residues. CDR3 nucleotides: TGTGCCAGCAGTTTTTCTCGGGGGATAAGTAATTCACCCCTCCACTTT. It yields the protein CASSFSRGISNSPLHF.

Regarding this clonotype: The junction and the germline gene differ at one end; a read error may be behind it. This chain joins TRBV5-1 and TRBJ2-1, with 7 bases that match TRBD2. Germline V gene sequence: CDR1 SGHRS, CDR2 YFSETQ. CDR3 length equals 16 residues. The CDR3 loop reads CASSYGRCGGDNEQFF. As DNA, the CDR3 is TGCGCAAGCAGCTACGGACGGTGTGGGGGGGACAATGAGCAGTTCTTC.

This clonotype was seen only a few times. The chain couples TRBV28 to TRBJ2-2, with D uncertain. This CDR3 region has 15 residues. Germline V lookup: CDR1 MDHEN, CDR2 SYDVKM. Trimming stripped 6 bases from V and 0 bases from J, with 11 bases between. The DNA of the CDR3 is TGTGCCAGCAGAGGACGTCGCGCGAACACCGGGGAGCTGTTTTTT. Translated: CASRGRRANTGELFF.

Regarding this clonotype: One end of the junction varies from germline; a read error may be responsible. This chain joins TRBV5-1 and TRBJ2-7; the D is unclear. The CDR3 runs 13 residues. Per the germline V gene, CDR1 is SGHRS and CDR2 is YFSETQ. The CDR3: CASSSLDGSEPYF. For the CDR3, the DNA is TGCGCCAGCAGCTCGTTGGACGGATCCGAGCCGTACTTC.

This clonotype occurred a few times. The CDR3 loop is CATSRDGLDTQYF. CDR3 nucleotide sequence: TGTGCCACCAGCAGAGATGGTTTGGATACGCAGTATTTT. V gene TRBV15 combines with J gene TRBJ2-3; D remains ambiguous. The CDR3 covers 13 residues. Trimming took off 0 bases at V and 6 bases at J, with 7 bases between the two ends. Germline V gene data show CDR1 as LNHNV and CDR2 as YYDKDF (reference sequence).

The chain is built from TRBV28 and TRBJ2-1; 9 nucleotides match TRBD2. The CDR3 covers 14 residues. Germline CDR1 MDHEN, CDR2 SYDVKM. The trim removed 7 bases at V and 13 bases at J, leaving 14 bases unmatched. Here the CDR3 reads CASTGAREGLVQFF. The CDR3 DNA reads as TGTGCCAGCACGGGGGCGCGGGAGGGCCTGGTTCAGTTCTTC.

The V and J genes are TRBV28 and TRBJ2-7; D possibly corresponds to TRBD2 (7 bases). V was trimmed by 6 bases and J by 2 bases, leaving 17 bases between them. The CDR3 runs to 15 residues. Germline CDR1 is MDHEN and CDR2 is SYDVKM. Written as DNA, the CDR3 is TGTGCCAGCAGCCAAACAGGGAGGGGGACCTACGAGCAGTACTTC. It yields the protein CASSQTGRGTYEQYF.

The gene calls are TRBV2 and TRBJ1-1; D might be TRBD1 (5 bases). Germline V lookup: CDR1 SNHLY, CDR2 FYNNEI. The CDR3 consists of 14 residues. V lost 7 bases and J 4 bases, leaving 16 bases between the germline ends. This CDR3 is CASNLRGVGTEAFF. The CDR3 DNA sequence: TGTGCCAGCAATCTAAGAGGGGTAGGCACTGAAGCTTTCTTT.

The V gene is TRBV10-3, the J gene TRBJ2-7; 9 positions agree with TRBD2. CDR1 is ENHRY, CDR2 SYGVKD, per germline. The CDR3 contains 19 residues. V was clipped by 0 bases and J by 5 bases; unmatched bases: 17. CDR3 sequence (DNA): TGTGCCATCAGTGAGTCTCGTTTCGAGGCGGGAGGGCCGGGGCACGAGCAGTACTTC. This sequence encodes CAISESRFEAGGPGHEQYF.

This clonotype was counted ten times or more. The gene calls are TRBV5-8 and TRBJ2-3; TRBD2 aligns across 7 bases. The CDR3 loop spans 16 amino acids. Germline CDR1 SGHTS, CDR2 YDEGEE. Trimming took 2 bases from V and 1 from J; bases not matched to a gene: 7. The CDR3 sequence: CASSFGPSGRTDTQYF. The CDR3 coding sequence is TGTGCCAGCAGCTTTGGCCCTAGCGGACGCACAGATACGCAGTATTTT.

This clonotype was counted a few times. The chain is built from TRBV11-2 and TRBJ1-1; D might be TRBD1 (6 bases). CDR3 size: 14 residues. Looked up from germline, CDR1 is SGHAT and CDR2 is FQNNGV. V lost 6 bases to trimming and J lost 0 bases, with 11 bases between them. In DNA, the CDR3 is TGTGCCAGCAGGCCGGGACATTTGAACACTGAAGCTTTCTTT. It codes for CASRPGHLNTEAFF.